The 4 T cell receptor beta chains presented below share a single source sample, sequenced in a study of CD8+ T cells in alopecia areata. Treatment of the sample: oral pan-JAK inhibitor, 5-10 mg twice daily. Extracted RNA was reverse transcribed into cDNA, the sequencing template. Sequencing used immunoSEQ multiplex PCR; TCRdb keeps in-frame clones, though not all of them. This repertoire shows about 200,000 clones, roughly 64% found once; its top ten account for roughly 5%. The sample in question was CD4+ T cells sorted from blood, obtained at week 24, from a patient treated with tofacitinib. These receptor sequences come from a human donor with alopecia areata.

The V and J genes are TRBV4-3 and TRBJ1-2; no definite D call. The CDR3 length is 13 residues. Germline loops: CDR1 LGHNA, CDR2 YSLEER. The V end lost 0 bases, the J end lost 3 bases, and 5 bases lay between the germline ends. The CDR3 protein is CASSQDTYYGYTF. The CDR3 nucleotides are TGCGCCAGCAGCCAAGACACCTACTATGGCTACACCTTC.

The chain carries TRBV6-6 and TRBJ1-5, with D uncertain. CDR1 is MNHNY and CDR2 is SVGAGI in the germline V gene (reference sequence). V lost 2 bases to trimming and J lost 0 bases, with 5 bases between them. The CDR3 consists of 14 residues. In DNA form, the CDR3 reads TGTGCCAGCAGTTACCGGCATAGCAATCAGCCCCAGCATTTT. The encoded protein is CASSYRHSNQPQHF.

This clone was detected a few times. This chain connects TRBV9 to TRBJ2-2, with a possible D match to TRBD1 (5 bases). The V end was cut by 4 bases, the J end by 1 base, with 14 bases between. This CDR3 region has 16 residues. The germline V gene has CDR1 SGDLS and CDR2 YYNGEE. The CDR3 nucleotides read TGTGCCAGCAGCCCTCAGGACAACCGGAACACCGGGGAGCTGTTTTTT. This sequence encodes CASSPQDNRNTGELFF.

The V call is TRBV29-1, the J call TRBJ2-3, with TRBD1 as a possible D gene (5 bases). Germline values: CDR1 SQVTM, CDR2 ANQGSEA. The CDR3 extends over 12 amino acids. Trimming pared 3 bases from V and 5 bases from J, leaving 9 bases between. The CDR3 reads CSVDVRGDTQYF. The CDR3, as DNA: TGCAGCGTTGACGTAAGGGGAGATACGCAGTATTTT.